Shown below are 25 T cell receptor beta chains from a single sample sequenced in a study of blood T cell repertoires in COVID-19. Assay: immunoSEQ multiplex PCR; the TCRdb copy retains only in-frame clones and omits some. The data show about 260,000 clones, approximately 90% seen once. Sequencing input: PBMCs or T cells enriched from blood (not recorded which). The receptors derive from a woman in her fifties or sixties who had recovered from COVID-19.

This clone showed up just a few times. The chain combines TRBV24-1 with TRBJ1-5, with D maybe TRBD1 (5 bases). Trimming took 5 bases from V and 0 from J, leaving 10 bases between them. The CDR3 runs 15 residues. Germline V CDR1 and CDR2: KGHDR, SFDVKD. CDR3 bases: TGTGCCACCAGTGTTGGACACAGTAGCAATCAGCCCCAGCATTTT. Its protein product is CATSVGHSSNQPQHF.

CDR3 loop: CAWSVQQVNQPQHF. The CDR3 DNA reads as TGTGCCTGGAGTGTACAACAGGTCAATCAGCCCCAGCATTTT. The chain employs TRBV30 and TRBJ1-5; possibly TRBD1 for D (5 bases). The germline V gene encodes CDR1 GTSNPN and CDR2 SVGIG (reference sequence). V shed 0 bases and J shed 3 bases, with 9 bases lying between them. This CDR3 is 14 amino acids long.

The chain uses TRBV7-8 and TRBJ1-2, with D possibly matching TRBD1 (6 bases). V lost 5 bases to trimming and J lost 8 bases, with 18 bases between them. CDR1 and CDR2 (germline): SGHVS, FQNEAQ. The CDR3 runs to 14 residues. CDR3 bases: TGTGCCAGCAGCCGAACCGAGGACAGCCGGGGCTACACCTTC. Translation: CASSRTEDSRGYTF.

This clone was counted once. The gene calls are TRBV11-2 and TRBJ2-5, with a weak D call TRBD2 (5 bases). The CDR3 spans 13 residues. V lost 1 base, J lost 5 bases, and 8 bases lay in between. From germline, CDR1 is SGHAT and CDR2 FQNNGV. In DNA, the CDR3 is TGTGCCAGCAGCTTAGGCATAGCGGAGACCCAGTACTTC. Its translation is CASSLGIAETQYF. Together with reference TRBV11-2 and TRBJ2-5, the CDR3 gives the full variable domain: EAGVAQSPRYKIIEKRQSVAFWCNPISGHATLYWYQQILGQGPKLLIQFQNNGVVDDSQLPKDRFSAERLKGVDSTLKIQPAKLEDSAVYLCASSLGIAETQYFGPGTRLLVL.

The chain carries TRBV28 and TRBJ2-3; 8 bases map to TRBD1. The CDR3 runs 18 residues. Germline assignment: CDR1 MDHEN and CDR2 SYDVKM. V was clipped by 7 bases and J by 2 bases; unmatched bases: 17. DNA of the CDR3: TGTGCCAGCATCCCATTACTTAGGACAGGGCCTTACACAGATACGCAGTATTTT. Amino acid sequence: CASIPLLRTGPYTDTQYF.

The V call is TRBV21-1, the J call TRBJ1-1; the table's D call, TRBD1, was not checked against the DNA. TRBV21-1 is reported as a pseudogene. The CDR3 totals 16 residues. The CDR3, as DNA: TGTGCCAGCAGCTCGAACAGGGAAGGTTGGAACACTGAAGCTTTCTTT. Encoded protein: CASSSNREGWNTEAFF.

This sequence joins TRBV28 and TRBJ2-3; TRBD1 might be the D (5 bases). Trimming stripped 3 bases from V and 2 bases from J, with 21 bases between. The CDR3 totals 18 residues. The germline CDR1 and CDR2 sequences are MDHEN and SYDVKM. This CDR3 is CASSLGPQGLGNTDTQYF. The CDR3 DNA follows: TGTGCCAGCAGTTTGGGGCCTCAAGGATTAGGGAACACAGATACGCAGTATTTT. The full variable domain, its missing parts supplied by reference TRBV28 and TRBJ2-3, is DVKVTQSSRYLVKRTGEKVFLECVQDMDHENMFWYRQDPGLGLRLIYFSYDVKMKEKGDIPEGYSVSREKKERFSLILESASTNQTSMYLCASSLGPQGLGNTDTQYFGPGTRLTVL.

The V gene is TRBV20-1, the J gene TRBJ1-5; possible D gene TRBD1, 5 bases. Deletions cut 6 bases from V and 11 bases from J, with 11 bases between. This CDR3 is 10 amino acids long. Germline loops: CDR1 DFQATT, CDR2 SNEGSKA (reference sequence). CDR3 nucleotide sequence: TGCAGTGCGGGGACTCTCACCCAGCATTTT. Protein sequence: CSAGTLTQHF.

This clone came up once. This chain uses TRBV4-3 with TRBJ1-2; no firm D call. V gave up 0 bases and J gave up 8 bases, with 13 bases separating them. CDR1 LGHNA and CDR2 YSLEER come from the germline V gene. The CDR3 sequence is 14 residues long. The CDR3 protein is CASSQDRSSYGYTF. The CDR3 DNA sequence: TGCGCCAGCAGCCAAGATCGGAGCAGCTACGGCTACACCTTC.

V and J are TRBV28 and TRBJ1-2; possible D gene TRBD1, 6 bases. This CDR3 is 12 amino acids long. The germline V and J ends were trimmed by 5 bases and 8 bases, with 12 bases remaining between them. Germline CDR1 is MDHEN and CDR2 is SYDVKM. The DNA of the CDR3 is TGTGCCAGCAGTAACCCAGGGGTAGGCTACACCTTC. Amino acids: CASSNPGVGYTF.

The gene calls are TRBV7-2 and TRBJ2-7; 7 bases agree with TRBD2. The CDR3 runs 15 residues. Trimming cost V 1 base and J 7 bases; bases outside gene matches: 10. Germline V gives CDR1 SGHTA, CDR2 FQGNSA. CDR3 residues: CASSLDGGGPREQYF. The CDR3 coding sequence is TGTGCCAGCAGCTTAGATGGGGGAGGGCCGCGGGAGCAGTACTTC.

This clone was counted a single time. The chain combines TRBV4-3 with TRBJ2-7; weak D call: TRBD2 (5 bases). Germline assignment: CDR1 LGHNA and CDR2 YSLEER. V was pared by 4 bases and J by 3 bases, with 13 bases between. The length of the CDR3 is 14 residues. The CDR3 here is CASSREWTGYEQYF. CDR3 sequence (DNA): TGCGCCAGCAGCCGAGAATGGACTGGCTACGAGCAGTACTTC.

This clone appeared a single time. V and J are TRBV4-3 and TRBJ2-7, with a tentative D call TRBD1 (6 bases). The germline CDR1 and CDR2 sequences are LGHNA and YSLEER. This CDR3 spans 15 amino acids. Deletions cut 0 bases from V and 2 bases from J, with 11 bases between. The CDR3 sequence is CASSQDINRAYEQYF. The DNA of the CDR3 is TGCGCCAGCAGCCAAGATATCAACAGGGCCTACGAGCAGTACTTC.

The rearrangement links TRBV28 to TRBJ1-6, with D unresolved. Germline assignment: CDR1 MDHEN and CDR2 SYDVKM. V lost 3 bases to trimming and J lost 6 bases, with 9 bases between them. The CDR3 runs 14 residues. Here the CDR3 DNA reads TGTGCCAGCAGTTTTTACAGAATTAATTCACCCCTCCACTTT. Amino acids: CASSFYRINSPLHF.

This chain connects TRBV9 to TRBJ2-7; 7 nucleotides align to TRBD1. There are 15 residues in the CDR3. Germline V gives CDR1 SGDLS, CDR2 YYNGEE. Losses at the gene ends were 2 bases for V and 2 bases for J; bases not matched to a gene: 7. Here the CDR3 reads CASSVSQGVAYEQYF. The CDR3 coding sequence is TGTGCCAGCAGCGTTAGCCAGGGGGTTGCCTACGAGCAGTACTTC.

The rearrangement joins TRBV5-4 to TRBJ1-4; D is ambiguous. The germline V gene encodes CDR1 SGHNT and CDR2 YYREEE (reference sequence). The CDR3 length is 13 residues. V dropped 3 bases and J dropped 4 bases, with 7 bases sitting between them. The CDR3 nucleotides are TGTGCCAGCAGCTCGTCGGTTAATGAAAAACTGTTTTTT. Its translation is CASSSSVNEKLFF.

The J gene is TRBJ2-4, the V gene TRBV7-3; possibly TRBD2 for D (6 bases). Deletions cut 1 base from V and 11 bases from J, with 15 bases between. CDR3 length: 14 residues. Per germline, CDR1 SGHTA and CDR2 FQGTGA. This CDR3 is CASSLNSQGGVQYF. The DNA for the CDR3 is TGTGCCAGCAGCTTAAATTCCCAGGGCGGGGTTCAGTACTTC.

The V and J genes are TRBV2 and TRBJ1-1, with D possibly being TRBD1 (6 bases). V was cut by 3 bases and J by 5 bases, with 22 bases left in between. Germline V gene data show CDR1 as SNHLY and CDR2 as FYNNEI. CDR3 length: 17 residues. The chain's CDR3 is CASSDFLGTPKGTEAFF. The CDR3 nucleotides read TGTGCCAGCAGTGATTTTTTAGGGACACCCAAGGGAACTGAAGCTTTCTTT.

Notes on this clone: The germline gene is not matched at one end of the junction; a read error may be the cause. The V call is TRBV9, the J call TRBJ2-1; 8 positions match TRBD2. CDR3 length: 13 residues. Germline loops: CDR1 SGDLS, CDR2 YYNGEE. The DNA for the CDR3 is TGTGCCAGCAGCCCCCGGGTACAGCGGGAGCCGTTCTTC. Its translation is CASSPRVQREPFF.

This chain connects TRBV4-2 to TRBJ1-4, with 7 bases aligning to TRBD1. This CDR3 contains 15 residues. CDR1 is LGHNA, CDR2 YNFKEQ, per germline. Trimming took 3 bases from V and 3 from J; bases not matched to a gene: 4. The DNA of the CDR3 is TGTGCCAGCAGCCATGATGGACAGGCTAATGAAAAACTGTTTTTT. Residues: CASSHDGQANEKLFF.

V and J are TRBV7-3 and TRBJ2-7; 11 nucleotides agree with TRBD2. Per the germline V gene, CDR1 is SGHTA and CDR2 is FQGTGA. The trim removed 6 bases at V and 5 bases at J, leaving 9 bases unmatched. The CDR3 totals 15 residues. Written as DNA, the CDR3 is TGTGCCAGCAGGAGTTCCGGGACTAGCGGAAACGAGCAGTACTTC. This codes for CASRSSGTSGNEQYF.

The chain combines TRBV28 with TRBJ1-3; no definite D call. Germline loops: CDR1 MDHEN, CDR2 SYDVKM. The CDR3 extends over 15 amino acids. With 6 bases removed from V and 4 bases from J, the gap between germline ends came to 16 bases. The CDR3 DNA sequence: TGTGCCAGCAGACCTCCGGGAGGCAAGGGAAACACCATATATTTT. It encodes CASRPPGGKGNTIYF.

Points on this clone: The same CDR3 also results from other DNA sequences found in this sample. CDR3 sequence: CASSLPGNTEAFF. DNA of the CDR3: TGTGCCAGCAGCTTACCCGGGAACACTGAAGCTTTCTTT. The chain has TRBV7-3 and TRBJ1-1; no firm D call. This CDR3 has 13 amino acids. V gave up 2 bases and J gave up 1 base, with 5 bases separating them. Per the germline V gene, CDR1 is SGHTA and CDR2 is FQGTGA.

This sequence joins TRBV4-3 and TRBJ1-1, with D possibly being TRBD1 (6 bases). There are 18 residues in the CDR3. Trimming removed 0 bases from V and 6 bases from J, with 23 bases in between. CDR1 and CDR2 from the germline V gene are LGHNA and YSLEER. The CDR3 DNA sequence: TGCGCCAGCAGCCAAGATCTAAGTCAGAGGGGGGGATATTCTGAAGCTTTCTTT. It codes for CASSQDLSQRGGYSEAFF.

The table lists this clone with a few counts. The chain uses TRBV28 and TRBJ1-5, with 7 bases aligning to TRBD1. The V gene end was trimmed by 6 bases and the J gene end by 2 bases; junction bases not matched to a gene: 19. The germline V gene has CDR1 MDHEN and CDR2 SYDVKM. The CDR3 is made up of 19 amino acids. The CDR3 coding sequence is TGTGCCAGCAGCCCGACCGGGACAGATATATTTTTTGGCAATCAGCCCCAGCATTTT. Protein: CASSPTGTDIFFGNQPQHF.